The 31 T cell receptor beta chains reported below all come from one sample, sequenced in a study of T-cell memory formation after mild COVID-19. TCRdb reanalysed the 5' RACE reads using MiXCR and keeps one entry per CDR3 protein. Among hundreds of thousands of distinct CDR3 sequences listed, about 23% were seen once. The sample taken for sequencing was PBMCs or a T cell subset sorted from them (not recorded which). All receptors derive from an adult woman who had mild COVID-19 (a few samples of this study predate the infection). Cell type and time point are not known.

The chain recombines TRBV14 with TRBJ1-4; no clear D gene. V was clipped by 1 base and J by 5 bases, with 8 bases between them. The CDR3 contains 14 residues. The germline V gene encodes CDR1 SGHDN and CDR2 FVKESK. The CDR3 DNA reads TGTGCCAGCAGCCAAGTTTGGTCGAATGAAAAACTGTTTTTT. This translates into CASSQVWSNEKLFF.

The V and J genes are TRBV4-2 and TRBJ1-2; TRBD1 might be the D (6 bases). Germline V gives CDR1 LGHNA, CDR2 YNFKEQ. Trimming left V 0 bases short and J 8 bases short, with 13 bases between. The length of the CDR3 is 14 residues. The CDR3: CASSQEVGGLGYTF. Written as DNA, the CDR3 is TGTGCCAGCAGCCAAGAGGTGGGGGGGCTCGGCTACACCTTC.

V is TRBV18 and J is TRBJ2-1, with D unresolved. The germline V and J ends were trimmed by 0 bases and 15 bases, with 18 bases remaining between them. Germline CDR1 reads KGHSH; CDR2 reads LQKENI. The CDR3 consists of 14 residues. The CDR3 nucleotides read TGTGCCAGCTCACCACCCAGCTTGGATATGCGGCGGTTCTTC. Translated: CASSPPSLDMRRFF.

The chain is built from TRBV6-2 or TRBV6-3 and TRBJ2-5; 9 bases line up with TRBD1. CDR1 is MNHEY, CDR2 SVGEGT, per germline. The trim removed 2 bases at V and 8 bases at J, leaving 12 bases unmatched. The CDR3 totals 16 residues. Here the CDR3 reads CASSYPTRTGEVTQYF. The CDR3 DNA sequence: TGTGCCAGCAGTTACCCTACTCGGACAGGGGAGGTCACCCAGTACTTC.

Ten or more counts support this clonotype. This chain joins TRBV4-1 and TRBJ2-7; no clear D. V lost 4 bases and J lost 5, with 6 bases in between. The CDR3 sequence is 11 residues long. CDR1 is MGHRA and CDR2 is YSYEKL in the germline V gene. In DNA form, the CDR3 reads TGCGCCAGCAGCCTAGGACACGAGCAGTACTTC. It yields the protein CASSLGHEQYF.

In this sample, this clonotype turned up a few times. The chain joins TRBV18 to TRBJ1-6, with D maybe TRBD1 (6 bases). This CDR3 is 12 amino acids long. V gave up 3 bases and J gave up 13 bases, with 10 bases separating them. The germline V gene encodes CDR1 KGHSH and CDR2 LQKENI. This CDR3 is CASSPGGAPLHF. Written as DNA, the CDR3 is TGTGCCAGCTCACCGGGGGGGGCGCCCCTCCACTTT.

This chain uses TRBV12-3 or TRBV12-4 with TRBJ1-6, with no clear D. The CDR3 consists of 16 residues. V dropped 5 bases and J dropped 0 bases, with 11 bases sitting between them. CDR3 bases: TGTGCCAGCAGTCACGGACGGAGCTCCTATAATTCACCCCTCCACTTT. Translating gives CASSHGRSSYNSPLHF.

The chain employs TRBV11-2 and TRBJ2-1; possibly TRBD2 for D (6 bases). There are 14 residues in the CDR3. V lost 0 bases to trimming and J lost 9 bases, with 12 bases between them. CDR1 and CDR2 from the germline V gene are SGHAT and FQNNGV. CDR3 in DNA: TGTGCCAGCAGCTTAGATGACGGGGGATTTGAGCAGTTCTTC. This translates into CASSLDDGGFEQFF.

This clonotype was detected only a few times. The CDR3 DNA reads as TGTGCCACCAGTGGGGAACGGACAGGGGGCGAGCAGTACTTC. Its protein is CATSGERTGGEQYF. The chain is built from TRBV24-1 and TRBJ2-7, with 10 positions matching TRBD1. J was trimmed by 6 bases and V by 5 bases; bases with no gene match: 6. CDR1 is KGHDR, CDR2 SFDVKD, per germline. CDR3 length equals 14 residues.

The chain joins TRBV6-2 or TRBV6-3 to TRBJ2-3, with D perhaps matching TRBD2 (5 bases). The germline V gene has CDR1 MNHEY and CDR2 SVGEGT. CDR3 length: 14 amino acids. Trimming removed 4 bases from V and 4 bases from J, with 12 bases in between. The CDR3 reads CASSSSSRADTQYF. Here the CDR3 DNA reads TGTGCCAGCAGTTCCTCTTCGCGGGCAGATACGCAGTATTTT.

The chain has TRBV6-5 and TRBJ2-5, with D tentatively TRBD2 (6 bases). The CDR3 consists of 18 residues. Germline loops: CDR1 MNHEY, CDR2 SVGAGI. Trimming took off 8 bases at V and 3 bases at J, with 28 bases between the two ends. In nucleotides, the CDR3 is TGTGCCAGCGGACCCGATACCGCTGGGGACTCATATGAAGAGACCCAGTACTTC. It specifies CASGPDTAGDSYEETQYF.

This clonotype was detected many times. V usage is TRBV27 and J usage is TRBJ2-1, with 13 bases identical to TRBD2. The V gene's germline CDR1 is MNHEY and CDR2 SMNVEV (reference sequence). V gave up 7 bases and J gave up 5 bases; unmatched junction bases: 14. This CDR3 region has 18 residues. The CDR3 DNA reads TGTGCCAGCACCCGGACTAGCGGGAGCCTGGTGACAAACAATGAGCAGTTCTTC. The encoded protein is CASTRTSGSLVTNNEQFF.

This clonotype has a handful of counts. Germline is not matched at one junction end, which may reflect a read error. J is TRBJ2-3 and V is TRBV3-1; TRBD2 might be the D (5 bases). The CDR3 extends over 15 amino acids. Germline V gene lookup returns CDR1 LGHDT and CDR2 YNNKEL (reference sequence). The CDR3 sequence is CASSQVDYSTDTQYF. The CDR3, as DNA: TGTGCCAGCAGTCAAGTCGACTACTCCACAGATACGCAGTATTTT.

The genes are TRBV9 and TRBJ2-2; TRBD2 matches at 7 bases. The CDR3 is 16 amino acids. V shed 0 bases, J shed 1 base, and the junction held 3 bases outside the gene matches. Germline CDR1 reads SGDLS; CDR2 reads YYNGEE. This CDR3 reads CASSVVSSGNTGELFF. CDR3 DNA: TGTGCCAGCAGCGTAGTTTCTAGCGGGAACACCGGGGAGCTGTTTTTT.

J is TRBJ2-3 and V is TRBV5-1; tentative D call: TRBD2 (5 bases). V lost 2 bases to trimming and J lost 6 bases, with 16 bases between them. Germline assignment: CDR1 SGHRS and CDR2 YFSETQ. There are 15 residues in the CDR3. The CDR3 loop reads CASSFEGRRVDTQYF. CDR3 DNA: TGCGCCAGCAGCTTTGAGGGAAGAAGGGTTGATACGCAGTATTTT.

By its share, this clonotype is medium-sized. J is TRBJ2-7 and V is TRBV6-1; no clear D. The CDR3 is 16 amino acids. V was shortened by 0 bases and J by 4 bases, with 16 bases between the two germline ends. Germline V gives CDR1 MNHNS, CDR2 SASEGT. CDR3 in DNA: TGTGCCAGCAGTGAAGCTCCCCCGCCTCTCGGTTACGAGCAGTACTTC. It is translated as CASSEAPPPLGYEQYF.

This chain uses TRBV27 with TRBJ2-3, with 7 bases lining up with TRBD2. The CDR3 has 16 amino acids. Germline lookup yields CDR1 MNHEY and CDR2 SMNVEV (reference sequence). V lost 0 bases, J lost 0 bases, and 3 bases stayed unmatched. Here the CDR3 reads CASSLSGGYSTDTQYF. As DNA, the CDR3 is TGTGCCAGCAGTTTATCGGGGGGGTATAGCACAGATACGCAGTATTTT.

The CDR3 loop is CASSPLGLNTGELFF. CDR3 nucleotide sequence: TGTGCCAGCTCACCACTTGGACTAAACACCGGGGAGCTGTTTTTT. The gene calls are TRBV18 and TRBJ2-2, with D perhaps TRBD2 (6 bases). V dropped 1 base and J dropped 2 bases, with 8 bases sitting between them. Germline assignment: CDR1 KGHSH and CDR2 LQKENI. The CDR3 spans 15 residues.

This clonotype came up a few times. The chain has TRBV28 and TRBJ2-1; 9 bases match TRBD2. The CDR3 covers 17 residues. Germline CDR1 is MDHEN and CDR2 is SYDVKM. V gave up 7 bases and J gave up 2 bases; unmatched junction bases: 12. CDR3 sequence (DNA): TGTGCCAGCATGTGGCTAGCGGGGATCAATCCCTACAATGAGCAGTTCTTC. Protein product: CASMWLAGINPYNEQFF.

The chain employs TRBV7-9 and TRBJ1-2; TRBD1 agrees at 9 bases. The CDR3 spans 14 residues. Trimming removed 5 bases from V and 5 bases from J; junction bases left unmatched: 6. In germline, CDR1 is SEHNR, CDR2 FQNEAQ (reference sequence). CDR3 coding DNA: TGTGCCAGCAGCAGGGGACAGGGTCTTTATGGCTACACCTTC. Amino acids: CASSRGQGLYGYTF.

The chain combines TRBV30 with TRBJ2-1, with TRBD2 matching over 7 bases. The germline V gene has CDR1 GTSNPN and CDR2 SVGIG (reference sequence). J was trimmed by 8 bases and V by 5 bases; bases with no gene match: 12. The CDR3 spans 14 residues. CDR3 sequence reads: CAWGLSGLGDEQFF. CDR3 nucleotides: TGTGCCTGGGGTCTTAGCGGGCTCGGCGATGAGCAGTTCTTC.

The chain joins TRBV19 to TRBJ1-5; D ambiguous. The V and J ends lost 10 bases and 3 bases respectively, with 13 bases between them. CDR1 LNHDA and CDR2 SQIVND come from the germline V gene (reference sequence). The CDR3 runs 13 residues. For the CDR3, the DNA is TGTGCCACCCGTAGTACCTCCAATCAGCCCCAGCATTTT. Protein: CATRSTSNQPQHF. The entire variable domain, with the rest obtained from reference TRBV19 and TRBJ1-5, is as follows: DGGITQSPKYLFRKEGQNVTLSCEQNLNHDAMYWYRQDPGQGLRLIYYSQIVNDFQKGDIAEGYSVSREKKESFPLTVTSAQKNPTAFYLCATRSTSNQPQHFGDGTRLSIL.

This clonotype has just a few counts. Written as DNA, the CDR3 is TGTGCCAGCAGCATCCCTGGGGCCAACGTCCTGACTTTC. Amino acid sequence: CASSIPGANVLTF. The chain recombines TRBV9 with TRBJ2-6; D is ambiguous. This CDR3 comprises 13 residues. With 4 bases removed from V and 2 bases from J, the gap between germline ends came to 4 bases. Germline V gene data show CDR1 as SGDLS and CDR2 as YYNGEE.

The genes are TRBV5-4 and TRBJ1-2; D gene ambiguous. Trimming removed 0 bases from V and 6 bases from J, with 12 bases in between. CDR1 is SGHNT and CDR2 is YYREEE in the germline V gene (reference sequence). The CDR3 runs to 14 residues. CDR3 DNA: TGTGCCAGCAGCTTGGCCGGGGAGTCGGATGGCTACACCTTC. Residues: CASSLAGESDGYTF.

There are a few counts of this clonotype. The CDR3 loop reads CSARDWGYGRAGELFF. As DNA, the CDR3 is TGCAGTGCTAGAGATTGGGGATACGGAAGGGCCGGGGAGCTGTTTTTT. J is TRBJ2-2 and V is TRBV20-1, with D unclear. Germline CDR1 DFQATT, CDR2 SNEGSKA (reference sequence). The CDR3 has 16 residues. V gave up 0 bases and J gave up 6 bases, with 17 bases separating them.

The chain has TRBV5-1 and TRBJ2-3, with 9 bases fitting TRBD2. Germline-derived CDR1 and CDR2 are SGHRS and YFSETQ. CDR3 length: 14 residues. Trimming removed 4 bases from V and 4 bases from J; junction bases left unmatched: 4. The CDR3 protein is CASSGSGSSDTQYF. CDR3 bases: TGCGCCAGCAGCGGTAGCGGGAGCTCAGATACGCAGTATTTT. Together with reference TRBV5-1 and TRBJ2-3, the CDR3 gives the full variable domain: KAGVTQTPRYLIKTRGQQVTLSCSPISGHRSVSWYQQTPGQGLQFLFEYFSETQRNKGNFPGRFSGRQFSNSRSEMNVSTLELGDSALYLCASSGSGSSDTQYFGPGTRLTVL.

This clonotype has more than one count but fewer than ten. V gene TRBV7-6 combines with J gene TRBJ2-3; TRBD1 aligns across 10 bases. V lost 1 base and J lost 3; bases outside the gene matches: 7. The CDR3 contains 17 residues. In germline, CDR1 is SGHVS, CDR2 FNYEAQ. CDR3 region: CASSLEGTGVLTDTQYF. The DNA for the CDR3 is TGTGCCAGCAGCTTAGAGGGGACAGGGGTCCTTACAGATACGCAGTATTTT.

A few counts support this clonotype. The V and J genes are TRBV20-1 and TRBJ1-2; a possible D gene is TRBD1 (5 bases). The CDR3 extends over 12 amino acids. Trimming removed 5 bases at V and 2 bases at J, with 9 bases between. Germline lookup yields CDR1 DFQATT and CDR2 SNEGSKA (reference sequence). Here the CDR3 DNA reads TGCAGTGCTGCCCGACAGAACTATGGCTACACCTTC. Translated, it gives CSAARQNYGYTF.

The rearrangement links TRBV18 to TRBJ2-7, with D perhaps matching TRBD1 (5 bases). Between the trimmed V and J ends, which lost 5 bases and 6 bases, there was a span of 17 bases. The germline V gene has CDR1 KGHSH and CDR2 LQKENI. The CDR3 loop spans 14 amino acids. The CDR3 sequence: CASSVGQGLGEQYF. DNA for the CDR3: TGTGCCAGCTCAGTTGGTCAGGGATTGGGCGAGCAGTACTTC. Full variable domain (missing parts from reference TRBV18 and TRBJ2-7): NAGVMQNPRHLVRRRGQEARLRCSPMKGHSHVYWYRQLPEEGLKFMVYLQKENIIDESGMPKERFSAEFPKEGPSILRIQQVVRGDSAAYFCASSVGQGLGEQYFGPGTRLTVT.

This CDR3 reads CASSLTGASGGELFF. The CDR3 DNA sequence: TGTGCCAGCAGTTTAACCGGGGCTAGCGGCGGGGAGCTGTTTTTT. This chain uses TRBV27 with TRBJ2-2; 7 bases line up with TRBD2. CDR1 and CDR2 (germline): MNHEY, SMNVEV (reference sequence). This CDR3 has 15 amino acids. V lost 2 bases, J lost 7 bases, and 7 bases stayed unmatched.

A single count supports this clonotype. The J gene is TRBJ2-6, the V gene TRBV6-5, with a possible D match to TRBD2 (6 bases). V was clipped by 2 bases and J by 2 bases, with 10 bases between them. The CDR3 has 16 residues. CDR1 is MNHEY and CDR2 is SVGAGI in the germline V gene. CDR3 region: CASSYLGEAGANVLTF. CDR3 sequence (DNA): TGTGCCAGCAGTTACCTAGGGGAGGCTGGGGCCAACGTCCTGACTTTC.